This note documents a single T cell receptor beta chain sequence. The antigen remains undetermined. The record originates from a study of post-analysis software for immune sequencing data. Whole-study findings and limits: Patients carried a handful of TRBV segments more frequently than controls did, and TRBV5-6, TRBV5-1 and TRBV20-1 were among them. In multiple sclerosis, normalized Chao1 diversity was significantly below that of controls.

The CDR3 length is 17 residues. CDR1 SGHRS and CDR2 YFSETQ come from the germline V gene. The ends lost 4 bases at V and 3 bases at J; junction bases unmatched: 13. Unique molecular identifiers were carried by the TCR beta cDNA libraries. TCRdb itself ran the PCR reads through MiXCR, one entry per CDR3 protein. The sample includes approximately 690,000 distinct CDR3 sequences, approximately 60% of them seen just once. The specimen sequenced was blood. The chain combines TRBV5-1 with TRBJ2-7; TRBD2 agrees at 10 bases. This TCR was recovered from a girl under 10 years old with multiple sclerosis. The CDR3 bases are TGCGCCAGCAGCGCGGGCCTCCTAGCGGGAGAACTCTACGAGCAGTACTTC. Its translation is CASSAGLLAGELYEQYF. The full variable domain, its missing parts supplied by reference TRBV5-1 and TRBJ2-7, is KAGVTQTPRYLIKTRGQQVTLSCSPISGHRSVSWYQQTPGQGLQFLFEYFSETQRNKGNFPGRFSGRQFSNSRSEMNVSTLELGDSALYLCASSAGLLAGELYEQYFGPGTRLTVT.